This T cell receptor (beta chain) was found in a study of regulatory T cells in long-lasting Graves disease. With iRepertoire HTBI primers and Arm-PCR of CDR3 regions, TCR beta libraries were built. Per the study methods: Samples jointly harbored about 62 TRBV and fewer than 15 TRBJ segments. TCRdb passed the multiplex PCR reads through MiXCR, listing each CDR3 protein once. These V and J calls are TCRdb output, not the study's own analysis. The table lists some 280,000 distinct CDR3 sequences, approximately 20% of them singletons. The time point denotes: persistent/refractory GD, antithyroid drugs over 5 years with positive TRAb. After RNA was extracted from PBMCs, the TCR library was made from it. The CDR3 contains 18 residues. V was clipped by 2 bases and J by 0 bases; unmatched bases: 10. Germline CDR1 SGHVS, CDR2 FNYEAQ.

This TCR derives from a female donor with Graves disease. This chain uses TRBV7-6 with TRBJ2-1; 7 nucleotides agree with TRBD1. The sequences come from peripheral blood mononuclear cells (PBMCs), collected when the disease was refractory, from a patient treated with antithyroid drugs. The CDR3 DNA reads as TGTGCCAGCAGCTTAAAGGTACTAGGGACAGTCTCCTACAATGAGCAGTTCTTC. It codes for CASSLKVLGTVSYNEQFF. Full variable domain (missing parts from reference TRBV7-6 and TRBJ2-1): GAGVSQSPRYKVTKRGQDVALRCDPISGHVSLYWYRQALGQGPEFLTYFNYEAQQDKSGLPNDRFSAERPEGSISTLTIQRTEQRDSAMYRCASSLKVLGTVSYNEQFFGPGTRLTVL.